This T cell receptor beta chain was sequenced for a study of early T cells in non-severe SARS-CoV-2 infection. This CDR3 is 15 amino acids long. With 2 bases removed from V and 9 bases from J, the gap between germline ends came to 14 bases. The study, taken as a whole, reports: The study's VDJdb matching favored anti-spike CD8 responses and missed private and CD4 specificities.

Regarding this clonotype: Antigen specificity is unknown.

In the library, individual cDNA molecules carried attached unique molecular identifiers. A single record per CDR3 protein comes from TCRdb applying MiXCR to the 5' RACE reads. The sample lists about 37,000 distinct CDR3 sequences, approximately 8.7% seen once, with roughly 12% in the top ten. The clonotype was recovered from an adult who was a healthcare worker with PCR-confirmed SARS-CoV-2 infection or an uninfected control (not recorded which). V is TRBV12-3 or TRBV12-4 and J is TRBJ1-6; unclear D gene. Material: whole blood, obtained at baseline. The CDR3 region has the DNA TGTGCCAGCAGTTTATCCGCAGGTCTTGGTTCACCCCTCCACTTT. Translating it yields CASSLSAGLGSPLHF.